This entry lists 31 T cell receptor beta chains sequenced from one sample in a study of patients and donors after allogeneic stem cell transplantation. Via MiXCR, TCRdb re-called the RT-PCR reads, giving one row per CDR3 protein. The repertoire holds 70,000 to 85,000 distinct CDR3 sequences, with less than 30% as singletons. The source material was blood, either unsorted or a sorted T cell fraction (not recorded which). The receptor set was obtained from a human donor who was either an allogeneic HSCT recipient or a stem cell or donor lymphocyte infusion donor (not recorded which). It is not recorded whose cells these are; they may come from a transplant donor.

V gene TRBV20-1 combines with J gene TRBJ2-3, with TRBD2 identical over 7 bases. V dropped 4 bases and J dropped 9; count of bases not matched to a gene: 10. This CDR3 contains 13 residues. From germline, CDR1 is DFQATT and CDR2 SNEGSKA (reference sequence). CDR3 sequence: CSATDPSGQTQYF. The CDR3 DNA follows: TGCAGTGCTACAGACCCTAGCGGTCAGACGCAGTATTTT.

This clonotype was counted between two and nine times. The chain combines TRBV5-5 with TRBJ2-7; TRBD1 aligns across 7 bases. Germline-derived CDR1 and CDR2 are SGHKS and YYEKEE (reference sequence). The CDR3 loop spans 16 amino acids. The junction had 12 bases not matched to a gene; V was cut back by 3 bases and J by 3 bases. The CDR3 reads CASSYRQGDGVYEQYF. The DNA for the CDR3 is TGTGCCAGCAGCTATCGACAGGGTGATGGAGTCTACGAGCAGTACTTC.

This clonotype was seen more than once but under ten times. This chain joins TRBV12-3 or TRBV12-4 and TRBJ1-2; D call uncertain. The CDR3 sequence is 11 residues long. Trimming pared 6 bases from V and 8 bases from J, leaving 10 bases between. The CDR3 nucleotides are TGTGCCAGCAGCTCGGGTAGGGGCTACACCTTC. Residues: CASSSGRGYTF.

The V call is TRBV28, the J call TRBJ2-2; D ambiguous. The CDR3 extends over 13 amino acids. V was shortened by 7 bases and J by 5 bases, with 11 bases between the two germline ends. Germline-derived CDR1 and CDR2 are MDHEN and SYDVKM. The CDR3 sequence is CASKGQVTGELFF. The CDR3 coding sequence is TGTGCCAGCAAGGGTCAAGTGACCGGGGAGCTGTTTTTT.

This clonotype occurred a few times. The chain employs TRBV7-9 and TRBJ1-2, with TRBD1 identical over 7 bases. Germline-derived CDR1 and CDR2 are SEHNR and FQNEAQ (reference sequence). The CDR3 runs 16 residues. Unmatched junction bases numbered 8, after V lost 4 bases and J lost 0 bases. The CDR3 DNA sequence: TGTGCCAGCAGCTCCTTGACAGGGCCAGCTAACTATGGCTACACCTTC. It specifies CASSSLTGPANYGYTF.

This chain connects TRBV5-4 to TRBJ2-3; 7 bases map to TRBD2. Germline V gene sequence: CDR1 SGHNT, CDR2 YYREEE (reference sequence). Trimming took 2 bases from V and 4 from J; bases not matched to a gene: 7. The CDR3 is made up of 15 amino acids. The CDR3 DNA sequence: TGTGCCAGCAGCTTTGGACTAGATAAGTCAGATACGCAGTATTTT. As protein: CASSFGLDKSDTQYF.

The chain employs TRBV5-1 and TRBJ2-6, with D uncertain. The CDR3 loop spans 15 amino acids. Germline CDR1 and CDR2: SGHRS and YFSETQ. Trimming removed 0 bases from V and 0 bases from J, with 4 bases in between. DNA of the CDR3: TGCGCCAGCAGCTTGGTGCGCTCTGGGGCCAACGTCCTGACTTTC. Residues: CASSLVRSGANVLTF. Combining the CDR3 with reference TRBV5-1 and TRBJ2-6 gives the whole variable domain KAGVTQTPRYLIKTRGQQVTLSCSPISGHRSVSWYQQTPGQGLQFLFEYFSETQRNKGNFPGRFSGRQFSNSRSEMNVSTLELGDSALYLCASSLVRSGANVLTFGAGSRLTVL.

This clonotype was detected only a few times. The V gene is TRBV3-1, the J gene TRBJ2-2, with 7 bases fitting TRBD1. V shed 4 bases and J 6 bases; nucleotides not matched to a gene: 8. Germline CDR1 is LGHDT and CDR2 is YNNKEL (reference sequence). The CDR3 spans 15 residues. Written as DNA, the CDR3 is TGTGCCAGCAGCCTATGGACAGGCCACGCCGGGGAGCTGTTTTTT. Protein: CASSLWTGHAGELFF.

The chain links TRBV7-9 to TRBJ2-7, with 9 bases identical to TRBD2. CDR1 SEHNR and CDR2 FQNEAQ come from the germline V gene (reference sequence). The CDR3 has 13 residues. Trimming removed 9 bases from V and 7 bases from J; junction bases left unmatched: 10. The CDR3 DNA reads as TGTGCCAGTAGGGCTAGCGGGACGGGGGAGCAGTACTTC. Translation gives CASRASGTGEQYF.

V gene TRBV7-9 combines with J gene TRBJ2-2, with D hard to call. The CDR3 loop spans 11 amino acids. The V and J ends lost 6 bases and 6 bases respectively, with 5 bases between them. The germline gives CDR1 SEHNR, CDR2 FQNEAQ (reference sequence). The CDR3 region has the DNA TGTGCCAGCAGGGGTGCCGGGGAGCTGTTTTTT. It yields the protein CASRGAGELFF.

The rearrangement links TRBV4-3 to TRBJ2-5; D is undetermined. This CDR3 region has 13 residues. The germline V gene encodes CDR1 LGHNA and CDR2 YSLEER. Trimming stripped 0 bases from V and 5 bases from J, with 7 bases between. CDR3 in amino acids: CASSQDLYETQYF. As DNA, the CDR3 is TGCGCCAGCAGCCAAGATTTATACGAGACCCAGTACTTC.

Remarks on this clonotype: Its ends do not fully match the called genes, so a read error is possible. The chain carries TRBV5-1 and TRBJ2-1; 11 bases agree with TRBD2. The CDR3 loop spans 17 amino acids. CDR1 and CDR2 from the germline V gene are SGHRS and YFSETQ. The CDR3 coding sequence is TGCGCCTGCAGCCTGACTTGGGGACTAGCGGCACCCAAGGAGCAGTTCTTC. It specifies CACSLTWGLAAPKEQFF.

Written as DNA, the CDR3 is TGCGCCAGCAGCTCCCGCCTCGGGGGGCGAATCTACGAGCAGTACTTC. It specifies CASSSRLGGRIYEQYF. The chain combines TRBV5-1 with TRBJ2-7; possibly TRBD2 for D (7 bases). Germline CDR1 reads SGHRS; CDR2 reads YFSETQ. V shed 3 bases and J shed 3 bases, with 19 bases lying between them. There are 16 residues in the CDR3.

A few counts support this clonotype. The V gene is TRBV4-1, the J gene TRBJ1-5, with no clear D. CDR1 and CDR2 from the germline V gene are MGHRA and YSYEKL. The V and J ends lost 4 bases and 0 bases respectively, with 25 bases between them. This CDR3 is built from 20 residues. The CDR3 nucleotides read TGCGCCAGCAGCCTTTCCCCTCGGGAGAAGGGCCCCTATAGCAATCAGCCCCAGCATTTT. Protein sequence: CASSLSPREKGPYSNQPQHF.

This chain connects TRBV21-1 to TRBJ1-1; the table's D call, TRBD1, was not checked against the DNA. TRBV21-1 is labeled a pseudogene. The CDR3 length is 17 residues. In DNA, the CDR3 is TGTGCCAGCATCATCCTCACCCGAGTCGGGGGTTACACTGAAGCTTTCTTT. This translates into CASIILTRVGGYTEAFF.

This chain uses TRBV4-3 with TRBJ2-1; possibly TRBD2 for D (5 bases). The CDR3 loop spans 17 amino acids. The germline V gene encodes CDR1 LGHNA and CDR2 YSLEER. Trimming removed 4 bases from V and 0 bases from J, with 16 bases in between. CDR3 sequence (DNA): TGCGCCAGCAGCCCTTTTGGGAGCGGCCTCTCCTACAATGAGCAGTTCTTC. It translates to CASSPFGSGLSYNEQFF.

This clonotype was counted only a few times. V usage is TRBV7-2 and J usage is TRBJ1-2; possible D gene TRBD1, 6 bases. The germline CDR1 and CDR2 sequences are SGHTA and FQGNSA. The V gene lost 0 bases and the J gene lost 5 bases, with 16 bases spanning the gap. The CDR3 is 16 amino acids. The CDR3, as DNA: TGTGCCAGCAGCTTAGCCGGCTTGGGGGCAGGGTATGGCTACACCTTC. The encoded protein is CASSLAGLGAGYGYTF.

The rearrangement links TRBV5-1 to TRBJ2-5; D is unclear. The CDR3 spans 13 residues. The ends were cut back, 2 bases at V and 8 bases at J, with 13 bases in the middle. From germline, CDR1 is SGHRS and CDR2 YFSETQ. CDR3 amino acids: CASSLEIRETQYF. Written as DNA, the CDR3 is TGCGCCAGCAGCTTAGAGATAAGAGAAACCCAGTACTTC.

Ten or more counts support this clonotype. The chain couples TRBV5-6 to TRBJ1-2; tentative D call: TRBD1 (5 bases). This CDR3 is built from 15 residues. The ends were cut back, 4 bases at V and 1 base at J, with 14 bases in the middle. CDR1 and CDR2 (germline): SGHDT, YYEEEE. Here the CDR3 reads CASSGRDGVNYGYTF. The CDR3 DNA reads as TGTGCCAGCAGCGGCCGGGACGGTGTTAACTATGGCTACACCTTC.

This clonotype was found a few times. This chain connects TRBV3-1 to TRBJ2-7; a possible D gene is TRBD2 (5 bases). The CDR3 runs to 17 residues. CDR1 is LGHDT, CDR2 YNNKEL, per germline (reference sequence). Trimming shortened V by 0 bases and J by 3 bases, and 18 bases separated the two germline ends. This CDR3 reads CASSQDVGSFHYYEQYF. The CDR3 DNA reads TGTGCCAGCAGCCAAGACGTGGGGAGTTTCCACTACTACGAGCAGTACTTC.

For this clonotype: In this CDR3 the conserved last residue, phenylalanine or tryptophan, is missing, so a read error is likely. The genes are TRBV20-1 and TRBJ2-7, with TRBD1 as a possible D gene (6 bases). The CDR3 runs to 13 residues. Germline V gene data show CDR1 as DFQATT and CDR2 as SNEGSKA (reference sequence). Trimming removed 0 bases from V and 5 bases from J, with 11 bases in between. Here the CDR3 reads CSAREQGWHEQYS. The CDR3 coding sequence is TGCAGTGCTAGAGAGCAGGGGTGGCACGAGCAGTACTCC.

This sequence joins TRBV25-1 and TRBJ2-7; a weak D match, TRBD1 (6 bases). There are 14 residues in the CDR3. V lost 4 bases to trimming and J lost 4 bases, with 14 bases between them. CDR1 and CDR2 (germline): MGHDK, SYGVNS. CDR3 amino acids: CASSGPQGPYEQYF. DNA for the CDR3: TGTGCCAGCAGTGGTCCCCAGGGGCCATACGAGCAGTACTTC.

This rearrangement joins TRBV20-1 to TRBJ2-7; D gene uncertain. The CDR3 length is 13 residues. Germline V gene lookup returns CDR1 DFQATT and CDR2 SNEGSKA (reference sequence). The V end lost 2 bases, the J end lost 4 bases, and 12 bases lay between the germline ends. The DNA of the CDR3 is TGCAGTGCTAGAATGGGGTTTTGGTACGAGCAGTACTTC. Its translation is CSARMGFWYEQYF.

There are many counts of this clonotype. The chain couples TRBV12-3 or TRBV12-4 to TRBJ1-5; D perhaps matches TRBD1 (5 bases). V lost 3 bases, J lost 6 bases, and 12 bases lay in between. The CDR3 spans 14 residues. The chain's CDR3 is CASSFLGGGQPQHF. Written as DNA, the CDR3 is TGTGCCAGCAGTTTTTTGGGGGGGGGTCAGCCCCAGCATTTT.

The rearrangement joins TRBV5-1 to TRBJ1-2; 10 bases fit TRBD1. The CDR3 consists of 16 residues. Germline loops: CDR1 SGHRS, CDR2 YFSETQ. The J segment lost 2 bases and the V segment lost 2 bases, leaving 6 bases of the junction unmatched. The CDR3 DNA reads TGCGCCAGCAGCTTCACAACGACAGGGGGCAACTATGGCTACACCTTC. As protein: CASSFTTTGGNYGYTF.

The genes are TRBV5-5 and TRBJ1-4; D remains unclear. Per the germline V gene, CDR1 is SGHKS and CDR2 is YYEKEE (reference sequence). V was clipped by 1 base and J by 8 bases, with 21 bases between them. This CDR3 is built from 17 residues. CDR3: CASSLWPPSRIQEKLFF. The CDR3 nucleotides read TGTGCCAGCAGCTTGTGGCCCCCTTCGAGGATTCAGGAAAAACTGTTTTTT.

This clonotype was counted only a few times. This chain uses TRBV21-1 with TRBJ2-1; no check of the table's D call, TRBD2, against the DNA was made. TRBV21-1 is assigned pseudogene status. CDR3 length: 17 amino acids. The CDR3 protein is CASISKRAGPSYNEQFF. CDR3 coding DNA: TGTGCCAGCATCTCAAAGCGGGCGGGGCCCTCCTACAATGAGCAGTTCTTC.

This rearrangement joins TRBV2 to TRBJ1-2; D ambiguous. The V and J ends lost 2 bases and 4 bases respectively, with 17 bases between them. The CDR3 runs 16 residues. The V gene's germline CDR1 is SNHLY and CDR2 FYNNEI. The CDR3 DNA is TGTGCCAGCAGTGAATCTGCACGGGTGATGGGCTATGGCTACACCTTC. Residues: CASSESARVMGYGYTF.

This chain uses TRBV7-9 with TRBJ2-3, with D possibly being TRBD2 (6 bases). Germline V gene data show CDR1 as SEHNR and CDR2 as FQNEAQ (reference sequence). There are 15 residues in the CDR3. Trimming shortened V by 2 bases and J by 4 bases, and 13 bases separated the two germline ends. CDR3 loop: CASSLRVGEADTQYF. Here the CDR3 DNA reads TGTGCCAGCAGCTTACGAGTCGGGGAGGCAGATACGCAGTATTTT.

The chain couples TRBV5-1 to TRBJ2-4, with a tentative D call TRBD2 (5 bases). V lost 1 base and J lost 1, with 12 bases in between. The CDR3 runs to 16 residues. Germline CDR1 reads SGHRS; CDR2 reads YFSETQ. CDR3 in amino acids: CASSLTGKGAKNIQYF. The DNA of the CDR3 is TGCGCCAGCAGCTTGACCGGGAAAGGGGCCAAAAACATTCAGTACTTC. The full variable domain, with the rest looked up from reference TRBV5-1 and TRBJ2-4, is KAGVTQTPRYLIKTRGQQVTLSCSPISGHRSVSWYQQTPGQGLQFLFEYFSETQRNKGNFPGRFSGRQFSNSRSEMNVSTLELGDSALYLCASSLTGKGAKNIQYFGAGTRLSVL.

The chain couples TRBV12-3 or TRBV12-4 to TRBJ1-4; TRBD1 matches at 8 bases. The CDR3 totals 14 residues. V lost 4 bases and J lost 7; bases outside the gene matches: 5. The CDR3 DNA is TGTGCCAGCAGTTCGGACAGGGTTTTTGAAAAACTGTTTTTT. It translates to CASSSDRVFEKLFF.